Sequencing of this T cell receptor beta chain was carried out in a study of T-cell reconstitution after alpha-beta-depleted transplantation in children. At least ten counts were recorded for this clonotype. The library targeted TCRbeta and was prepared with unique molecular identifiers. TCRdb re-called the PCR reads through MiXCR, storing one row per CDR3 protein. The data show a few hundred thousand distinct CDR3 sequences, 15% to 20% seen once. V was trimmed by 0 bases and J by 1 base, leaving 0 bases between them. From germline, CDR1 is SEHNR and CDR2 FQNEAQ (reference sequence). The CDR3 totals 12 residues.

The source was PBMCs from the stem cell graft donor, collected from the stem cell graft. This TCR derives from a human donor who donated a stem cell graft to a child with acute lymphoblastic leukemia. The rearrangement links TRBV7-9 to TRBJ2-5; D unclear. Here the CDR3 reads CASSLAQETQYF. In nucleotides, the CDR3 is TGTGCCAGCAGCTTAGCCCAAGAGACCCAGTACTTC.